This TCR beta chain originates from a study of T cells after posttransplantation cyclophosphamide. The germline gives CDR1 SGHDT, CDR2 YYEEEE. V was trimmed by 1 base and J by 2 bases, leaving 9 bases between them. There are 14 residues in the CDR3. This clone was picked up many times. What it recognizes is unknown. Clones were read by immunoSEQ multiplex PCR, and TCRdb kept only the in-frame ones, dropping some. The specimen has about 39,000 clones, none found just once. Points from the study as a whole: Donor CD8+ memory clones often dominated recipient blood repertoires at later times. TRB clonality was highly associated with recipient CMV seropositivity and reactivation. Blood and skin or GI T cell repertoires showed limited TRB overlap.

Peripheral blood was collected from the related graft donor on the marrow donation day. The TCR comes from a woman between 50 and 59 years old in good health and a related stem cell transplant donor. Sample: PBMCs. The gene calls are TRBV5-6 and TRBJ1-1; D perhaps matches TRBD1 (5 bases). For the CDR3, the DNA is TGTGCCAGCAGCTTGAGGGGCCCTAACACTGAAGCTTTCTTT. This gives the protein CASSLRGPNTEAFF.